One and the same sample provided the 19 T cell receptor beta chains below, sequenced in a study of blood T cell repertoires in COVID-19. Sequenced by immunoSEQ multiplex PCR; TCRdb stores in-frame clones only, minus some. The data contain tens of thousands of clones, 80% to 90% of them singletons. Sequencing used peripheral blood. These receptors were taken from a man aged 50-59 years with COVID-19, enrolled during active disease.

V is TRBV7-3 and J is TRBJ2-7; TRBD2 matches at 8 bases. The CDR3 covers 15 residues. CDR1 SGHTA and CDR2 FQGTGA come from the germline V gene. V lost 8 bases and J lost 2; bases outside the gene matches: 11. The DNA of the CDR3 is TGTGCCAGCGCTTTCTCCAGCGGGGGCGCCTACGAGCAGTACTTC. Its protein is CASAFSSGGAYEQYF.

The gene calls are TRBV6-5 and TRBJ1-6; D is perhaps TRBD1 (5 bases). The germline V gene has CDR1 MNHEY and CDR2 SVGAGI. V was clipped by 7 bases and J by 9 bases, with 10 bases between them. This CDR3 contains 12 residues. DNA of the CDR3: TGTGCCAGCACCCAGGGCGGTTCACCCCTCCACTTT. It specifies CASTQGGSPLHF.

V usage is TRBV28 and J usage is TRBJ2-7, with D possibly being TRBD2 (5 bases). The V gene's germline CDR1 is MDHEN and CDR2 SYDVKM. The V and J ends lost 4 bases and 2 bases respectively, with 9 bases between them. This CDR3 has 13 residues. Here the CDR3 reads CASSWSGTYEQYF. In nucleotides, the CDR3 is TGTGCCAGCAGTTGGAGCGGAACCTACGAGCAGTACTTC.

This clone was seen just once. The chain combines TRBV28 with TRBJ1-1, with 10 bases lining up with TRBD1. Trimming cost V 7 bases and J 5 bases; bases outside gene matches: 16. CDR1 MDHEN and CDR2 SYDVKM come from the germline V gene. CDR3 length equals 17 residues. The CDR3 sequence: CASIREGQGDRLTEAFF. DNA for the CDR3: TGTGCCAGCATCCGAGAAGGACAGGGGGATCGGTTAACTGAAGCTTTCTTT.

In its sample, this clone was seen many times. Mismatch with germline at one junction end may stem from a read error. The sample carries other DNA sequences with the same CDR3. The J gene is TRBJ1-1, the V gene TRBV7-2; D might be TRBD1 (5 bases). The CDR3 consists of 13 residues. CDR1 and CDR2 from the germline V gene are SGHTA and FQGNSA. CDR3 amino acids: CASSLDRITEAFF. CDR3 nucleotides: TGTGCCAGCAGTTTAGACAGAATAACTGAAGCTTTCTTT.

V is TRBV5-4 and J is TRBJ1-6, with D perhaps TRBD1 (6 bases). The V gene lost 2 bases and the J gene lost 8 bases, with 17 bases spanning the gap. The CDR3 runs 16 residues. CDR1 and CDR2 (germline): SGHNT, YYREEE (reference sequence). CDR3 loop: CASSFKTGTNYSPLHF. CDR3 in DNA: TGTGCCAGCAGCTTCAAAACCGGGACAAATTATTCACCCCTCCACTTT.

The chain carries TRBV6-5 and TRBJ1-1; perhaps TRBD1 as D (5 bases). This CDR3 has 15 amino acids. V shed 8 bases and J shed 4 bases, with 20 bases lying between them. Germline loops: CDR1 MNHEY, CDR2 SVGAGI. CDR3 DNA sequence: TGTGCCAGCTACAAGAGTACAGGCGGTAGCACTGAAGCTTTCTTT. Its protein product is CASYKSTGGSTEAFF.

A single count supports this clone. The sample has other DNA sequences that encode this CDR3 too. The chain employs TRBV3-1 (or the pseudogene TRBV3-2) and TRBJ1-2; TRBD1 matches 7 bases. Germline trimming cut 4 bases from V and 5 bases from J; bases unmatched to any gene: 1. The CDR3 is 12 amino acids. Germline V gene sequence: CDR1 LGHDT, CDR2 YNNKEL (reference sequence). In nucleotides, the CDR3 is TGTGCCAGCAGCCCAGGGGGTTATGGCTACACCTTC. It yields the protein CASSPGGYGYTF.

The chain is built from TRBV4-1 and TRBJ2-3; TRBD2 agrees at 8 bases. Germline V gives CDR1 MGHRA, CDR2 YSYEKL. After removal of 3 bases from V and 6 bases from J, the junction contained 17 bases not matched to a gene. CDR3 length equals 18 residues. The CDR3 DNA reads as TGCGCCAGCAGCCACTATCTACTGCCGGGACTAGGAGCGGATACGCAGTATTTT. This gives the protein CASSHYLLPGLGADTQYF.

The chain employs TRBV10-3 and TRBJ1-2, with TRBD1 as a possible D gene (5 bases). There are 14 residues in the CDR3. Trimming left V 2 bases short and J 1 base short, with 8 bases between. Germline CDR1 reads ENHRY; CDR2 reads SYGVKD. The DNA for the CDR3 is TGTGCCATCAGTGAGGTAGACAGTAACTATGGCTACACCTTC. Residues: CAISEVDSNYGYTF.

This rearrangement joins TRBV7-8 to TRBJ1-2; 9 bases line up with TRBD1. This CDR3 region has 13 residues. The trim removed 7 bases at V and 7 bases at J, leaving 7 bases unmatched. Germline V gene data show CDR1 as SGHVS and CDR2 as FQNEAQ. The CDR3 loop is CASTYRDRAGYTF. The CDR3 nucleotides read TGTGCCAGCACGTACCGGGACAGGGCTGGCTACACCTTC.

CDR3 in DNA: TGTGCCAGCAACAGACAGGGGGCAGGCGGCAATCAGCCCCAGCATTTT. Its translation is CASNRQGAGGNQPQHF. The chain uses TRBV2 and TRBJ1-5, with TRBD1 matching 10 bases. The CDR3 covers 16 residues. J lost 2 bases, V lost 7 bases, and 8 bases had no gene match. Germline CDR1 reads SNHLY; CDR2 reads FYNNEI.

This chain connects TRBV5-8 to TRBJ2-2, with 7 bases identical to TRBD1. Germline assignment: CDR1 SGHTS and CDR2 YDEGEE. The CDR3 runs 15 residues. Trimming took 2 bases from V and 5 from J; bases not matched to a gene: 6. The CDR3 sequence is CASSLTGARTGELFF. The CDR3 region has the DNA TGTGCCAGCAGCTTAACAGGGGCTAGAACCGGGGAGCTGTTTTTT. Combining the CDR3 with reference TRBV5-8 and TRBJ2-2 gives the whole variable domain EAGVTQSPTHLIKTRGQQATLRCSPISGHTSVYWYQQALGLGLQFLLWYDEGEERNRGNFPPRFSGRQFPNYSSELNVNALELEDSALYLCASSLTGARTGELFFGEGSRLTVL.

The CDR3 DNA reads TGTGCCAGCAGCGTGTCTACAGGGGACTCACCCCTCCACTTT. It translates to CASSVSTGDSPLHF. The genes are TRBV9 and TRBJ1-6, with 7 nucleotides matching TRBD1. Trimming at V came to 2 bases and at J to 10 bases, leaving 6 bases not matched to a gene. The CDR3 runs 14 residues. Germline V gene data show CDR1 as SGDLS and CDR2 as YYNGEE.

V is TRBV29-1 and J is TRBJ2-3; 8 positions match TRBD1. The germline V gene encodes CDR1 SQVTM and CDR2 ANQGSEA. The J segment lost 4 bases and the V segment lost 2 bases, leaving 5 bases of the junction unmatched. The CDR3 sequence is 14 residues long. The CDR3 region is CSVEQGALSDTQYF. DNA of the CDR3: TGCAGCGTTGAACAGGGGGCTCTGTCAGATACGCAGTATTTT.

This chain joins TRBV9 and TRBJ1-3; D call uncertain. The CDR3 sequence is 15 residues long. Germline CDR1 SGDLS, CDR2 YYNGEE. V lost 2 bases and J lost 3, with 12 bases in between. CDR3 sequence: CASSVSAYLGNTIYF. The CDR3 bases are TGTGCCAGCAGCGTTTCAGCGTACCTTGGAAACACCATATATTTT.

The rearrangement uses TRBV11-3 and TRBJ2-7, with TRBD1 matching 8 bases. The junction had 0 bases not matched to a gene; V was cut back by 1 base and J by 1 base. CDR3 size: 14 residues. Germline V CDR1 and CDR2: SGHNT, YENEEA. CDR3 nucleotide sequence: TGTGCCAGCAGCTTAGGGACAGGGTCCTACGAGCAGTACTTC. Amino acid sequence: CASSLGTGSYEQYF.

This chain links TRBV4-2 with TRBJ2-1, with TRBD1 as a possible D gene (5 bases). V lost 2 bases and J 0 bases, leaving 5 bases between the germline ends. This CDR3 comprises 14 residues. Germline lookup yields CDR1 LGHNA and CDR2 YNFKEQ. The CDR3 DNA follows: TGTGCCAGCAGCCAAAGGGGCTCCTACAATGAGCAGTTCTTC. This translates into CASSQRGSYNEQFF.

This clone was picked up one time. The chain uses TRBV21-1 and TRBJ2-7; the DNA was not compared with TRBD1, the D call given in the table. TRBV21-1 represents a pseudogene. CDR3 length equals 13 residues. DNA of the CDR3: TGTGCCAGCACCCTAGGACAAATTTACGAGCAGTACTTC. Translated: CASTLGQIYEQYF.